This T cell receptor beta chain was retrieved from a study of shared clonotypes between healthy human individuals. Whole-study context: For every donor, three CD4 naive, three CD4 memory, two CD8 naive and one CD8 memory plates were used.

Study-wide results and caveats: Since donors were few, the genetic and exposure-history diversity represented was limited.

V was cut by 7 bases and J by 0 bases, with 13 bases left in between. CDR1 is SEHNR, CDR2 FQNEAQ, per germline (reference sequence). The CDR3 totals 15 residues. Measured with immunoSEQ multiplex PCR; TCRdb has only the in-frame clones, and not every one. This repertoire shows more than 2 million clones, around 95% found once; its top ten account for 0.1% to 0.15%. Comment on this clone: Its antigen is as yet unknown.

The TCR comes from a man in his late teens or twenties in good health. Material for sequencing was naive CD4+ T cells sorted from blood. Indicated subset: CD45RA+ positively selected. The chain couples TRBV7-9 to TRBJ2-1, with D possibly TRBD2 on 5 matching bases. The DNA for the CDR3 is TGTGCCAGCAACCCCGGACTTTCCTCCTACAATGAGCAGTTCTTC. It translates to CASNPGLSSYNEQFF.